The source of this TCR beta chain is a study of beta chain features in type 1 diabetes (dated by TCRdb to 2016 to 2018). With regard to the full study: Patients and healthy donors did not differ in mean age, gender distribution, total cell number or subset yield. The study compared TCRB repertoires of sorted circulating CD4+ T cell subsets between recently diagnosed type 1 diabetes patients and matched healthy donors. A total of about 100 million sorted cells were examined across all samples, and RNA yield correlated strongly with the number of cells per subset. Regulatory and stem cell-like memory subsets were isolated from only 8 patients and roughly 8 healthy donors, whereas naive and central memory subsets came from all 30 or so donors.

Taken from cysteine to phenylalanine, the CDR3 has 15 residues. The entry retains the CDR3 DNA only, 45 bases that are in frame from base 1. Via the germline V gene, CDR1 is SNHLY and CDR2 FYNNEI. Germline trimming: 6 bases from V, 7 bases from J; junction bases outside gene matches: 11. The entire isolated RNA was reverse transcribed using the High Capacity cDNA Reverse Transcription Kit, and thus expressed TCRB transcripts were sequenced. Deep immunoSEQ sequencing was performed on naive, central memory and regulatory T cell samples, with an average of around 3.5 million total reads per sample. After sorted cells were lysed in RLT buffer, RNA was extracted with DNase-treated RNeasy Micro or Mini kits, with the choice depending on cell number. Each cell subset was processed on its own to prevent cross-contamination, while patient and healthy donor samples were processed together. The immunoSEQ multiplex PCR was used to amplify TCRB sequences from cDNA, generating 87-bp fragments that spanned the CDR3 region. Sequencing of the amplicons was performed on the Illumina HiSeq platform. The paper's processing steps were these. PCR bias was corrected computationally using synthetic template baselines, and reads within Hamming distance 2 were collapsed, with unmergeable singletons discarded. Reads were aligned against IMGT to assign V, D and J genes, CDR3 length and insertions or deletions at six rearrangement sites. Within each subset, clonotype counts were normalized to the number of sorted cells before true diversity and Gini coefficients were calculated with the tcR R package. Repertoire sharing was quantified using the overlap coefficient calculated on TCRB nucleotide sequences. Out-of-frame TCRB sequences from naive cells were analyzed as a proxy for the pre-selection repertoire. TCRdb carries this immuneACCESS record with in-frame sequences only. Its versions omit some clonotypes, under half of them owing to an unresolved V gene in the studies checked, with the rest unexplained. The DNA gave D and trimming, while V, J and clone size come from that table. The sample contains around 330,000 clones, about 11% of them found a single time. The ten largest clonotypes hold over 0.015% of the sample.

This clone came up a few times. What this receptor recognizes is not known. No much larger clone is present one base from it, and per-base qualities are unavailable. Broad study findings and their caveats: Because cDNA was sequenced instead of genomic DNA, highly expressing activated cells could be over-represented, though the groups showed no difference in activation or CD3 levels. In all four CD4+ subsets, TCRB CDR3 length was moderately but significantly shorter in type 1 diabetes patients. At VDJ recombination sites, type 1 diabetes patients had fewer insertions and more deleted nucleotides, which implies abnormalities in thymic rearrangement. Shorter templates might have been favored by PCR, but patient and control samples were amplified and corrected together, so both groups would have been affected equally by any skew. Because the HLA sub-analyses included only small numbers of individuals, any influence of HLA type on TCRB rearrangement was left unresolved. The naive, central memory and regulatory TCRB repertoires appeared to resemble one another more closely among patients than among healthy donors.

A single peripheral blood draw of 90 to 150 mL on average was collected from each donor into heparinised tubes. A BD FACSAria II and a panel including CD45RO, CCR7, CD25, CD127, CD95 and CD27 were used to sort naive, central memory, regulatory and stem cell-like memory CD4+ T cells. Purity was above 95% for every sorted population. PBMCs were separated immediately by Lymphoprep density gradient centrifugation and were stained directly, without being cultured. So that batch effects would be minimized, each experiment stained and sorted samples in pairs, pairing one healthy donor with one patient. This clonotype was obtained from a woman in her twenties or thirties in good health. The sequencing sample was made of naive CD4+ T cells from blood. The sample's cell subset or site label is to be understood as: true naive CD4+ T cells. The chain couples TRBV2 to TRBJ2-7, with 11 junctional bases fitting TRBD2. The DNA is TGTGCCAGCAGCGAGGTAGCGGGAGGGCCGGTTGAGCAGTACTTC. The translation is CASSEVAGGPVEQYF.